The 7 T cell receptor beta chains reported below all come from one sample, sequenced in a study of T cells in Graves' hyperthyroidism and ophthalmopathy. The source material, RNA transcripts, was used to amplify TCR beta CDR3 regions. First-round RT-PCR of the TCR CDR3 relied on the HTBI primer set. MiXCR, run by TCRdb on the multiplex PCR reads, gives a single entry per CDR3 protein. The sample holds 600,000 to 700,000 distinct CDR3 sequences, about 45% seen once. The sequenced material came from peripheral blood or thyroid tissue (not recorded which). These receptors came from an adult man with Graves' disease, either hyperthyroidism or ophthalmopathy (not recorded which).

This clonotype was recorded a few times. The chain has TRBV20-1 and TRBJ1-1; the D is unclear. The ends were cut back, 1 base at V and 4 bases at J, with 16 bases in the middle. This CDR3 spans 15 amino acids. CDR1 is DFQATT and CDR2 is SNEGSKA in the germline V gene (reference sequence). The CDR3 coding sequence is TGCAGTGCTAGAGGTCCCACGGGATCGGGCACTGAAGCTTTCTTT. Translated, it gives CSARGPTGSGTEAFF.

This clonotype was counted only a few times. V usage is TRBV5-1 and J usage is TRBJ1-2; TRBD1 might be the D (6 bases). CDR1 SGHRS and CDR2 YFSETQ come from the germline V gene. Trimming removed 4 bases at V and 4 bases at J, with 14 bases between. The CDR3 is made up of 14 amino acids. The CDR3 region has the DNA TGCGCCAGCAGCCAAGGACAGAGCCCCTATGGCTACACCTTC. It encodes CASSQGQSPYGYTF.

This rearrangement joins TRBV10-3 to TRBJ2-2; 7 bases are shared with TRBD1. This CDR3 has 15 residues. The trim removed 4 bases at V and 6 bases at J, leaving 8 bases unmatched. The V gene's germline CDR1 is ENHRY and CDR2 SYGVKD. Here the CDR3 reads CAISGLSGGSGELFF. In DNA form, the CDR3 reads TGTGCCATCAGTGGACTTTCAGGGGGTTCCGGGGAGCTGTTTTTT.

This clonotype was counted ten times or more. J is TRBJ1-6 and V is TRBV7-2, with TRBD1 identical over 8 bases. Looked up from germline, CDR1 is SGHTA and CDR2 is FQGNSA. The V segment lost 5 bases and the J segment 10 bases; nucleotides outside the gene matches: 7. CDR3 length: 14 amino acids. The CDR3 DNA reads as TGTGCCAGCAGCCCCCGACAGGGGTCCTCACCCCTCCACTTT. Its translation is CASSPRQGSSPLHF.

This chain links TRBV2 with TRBJ1-5; TRBD1 matches 7 bases. Germline CDR1 is SNHLY and CDR2 is FYNNEI. Trimming cost V 7 bases and J 2 bases; bases outside gene matches: 11. This CDR3 is built from 16 residues. The CDR3 DNA follows: TGTGCCAGCACGGTGGAAAGACAGGGAGGCAATCAGCCCCAGCATTTT. This translates into CASTVERQGGNQPQHF.

The chain links TRBV27 to TRBJ1-5; 11 positions match TRBD1. With 6 bases clipped from V and 9 bases from J, the junction kept 13 bases outside the gene matches. The CDR3 covers 16 residues. Germline V gene lookup returns CDR1 MNHEY and CDR2 SMNVEV (reference sequence). The CDR3 sequence: CASSVGTGGIQGPQHF. The CDR3 DNA reads TGTGCCAGCAGCGTTGGGACAGGGGGAATTCAGGGGCCCCAGCATTTT.

At least ten counts were recorded for this clonotype. This chain connects TRBV10-3 to TRBJ2-7; perhaps TRBD2 as D (5 bases). The CDR3 has 12 amino acids. Germline CDR1 reads ENHRY; CDR2 reads SYGVKD. The V end was cut by 10 bases, the J end by 2 bases, with 12 bases between. The CDR3 protein is CATGKEAYEQYF. The CDR3 coding sequence is TGTGCCACGGGGAAAGAGGCCTACGAGCAGTACTTC.